This T cell receptor (beta chain) stems from a study of blood T cell repertoires in COVID-19. The V gene's germline CDR1 is GTSNPN and CDR2 SVGIG (reference sequence). With 4 bases removed from V and 5 bases from J, the gap between germline ends came to 11 bases. CDR3 length: 12 residues. Here immunoSEQ multiplex PCR was the method, and the copy in TCRdb shows in-frame clones only, minus some. The sample records some 170,000 clones, about 88% being singletons. Sequencing used PBMCs or T cells enriched from blood (not recorded which). The source is a human donor with acute COVID-19. The donor label of this sample is uncertain. The gene calls are TRBV30 and TRBJ1-2, with a weak D call TRBD1 (5 bases). The DNA of the CDR3 is TGTGCCTGGATCCAGGGACTTTATGGCTACACCTTC. It specifies CAWIQGLYGYTF.